This entry lists 29 T cell receptor beta chains sequenced from one sample in a study of OX40 agonist ivuxolimab in advanced cancers. Here immunoSEQ multiplex PCR was the method, and the copy in TCRdb shows in-frame clones only, minus some. The sample yields approximately 25,000 clones, roughly 77% seen once. The sample in question was CD4+ or CD8+ T cells sorted from blood, obtained in a trial of the OX40 agonist ivuxolimab. These receptors originate from an adult with an advanced solid tumor such as melanoma, head and neck, liver or kidney cancer.

This chain uses TRBV6-6 with TRBJ1-2, with a weak D call TRBD1 (6 bases). The CDR3 spans 15 residues. Germline values: CDR1 MNHNY, CDR2 SVGAGI (reference sequence). V was clipped by 4 bases and J by 2 bases, with 14 bases between them. This CDR3 reads CASSFSGTKNYGYTF. In DNA form, the CDR3 reads TGTGCCAGCAGTTTCTCCGGGACAAAAAACTATGGCTACACCTTC.

This clone was observed a few times. V gene TRBV7-2 combines with J gene TRBJ2-3; 10 bases fit TRBD2. CDR1 and CDR2 (germline): SGHTA, FQGNSA. CDR3 length equals 16 residues. V dropped 2 bases and J dropped 0; count of bases not matched to a gene: 2. As DNA, the CDR3 is TGTGCCAGCAGCTTACTAGCGGGGGATAGCACAGATACGCAGTATTTT. Its protein product is CASSLLAGDSTDTQYF.

V and J are TRBV2 and TRBJ1-4, with TRBD1 as a possible D gene (5 bases). CDR3 length equals 14 residues. V was cut by 5 bases and J by 5 bases, with 12 bases left in between. Germline CDR1 SNHLY, CDR2 FYNNEI. The CDR3 coding sequence is TGTGCCAGCAGTCAAGGAGGGGAAAATGAAAAACTGTTTTTT. This translates into CASSQGGENEKLFF.

DNA of the CDR3: TGTGCCAGCAGCCTTCGACCCGACATGGGCAATGAGCAGTTCTTC. Protein product: CASSLRPDMGNEQFF. The chain joins TRBV11-2 to TRBJ2-1; D gene uncertain. The germline V gene has CDR1 SGHAT and CDR2 FQNNGV. Trimming took 5 bases from V and 6 from J, leaving 17 bases between them. CDR3 length: 15 residues.

The chain joins TRBV4-1 to TRBJ2-6; D is possibly TRBD1 (6 bases). CDR3 length: 19 amino acids. V gave up 5 bases and J gave up 0 bases, with 20 bases separating them. Germline V gene lookup returns CDR1 MGHRA and CDR2 YSYEKL. As DNA, the CDR3 is TGCGCCAGCAGCTTCCGACAGAGACAGGCGAGCTCTGGGGCCAACGTCCTGACTTTC. It codes for CASSFRQRQASSGANVLTF.

This clone is judged medium-sized. This chain uses TRBV28 with TRBJ1-5; D unclear. V lost 1 base and J 4 bases, leaving 8 bases between the germline ends. Per germline, CDR1 MDHEN and CDR2 SYDVKM. The CDR3 runs 14 residues. In nucleotides, the CDR3 is TGTGCCAGCAGTTTATCATCGGGTAATCAGCCCCAGCATTTT. This gives the protein CASSLSSGNQPQHF.

The chain joins TRBV7-7 to TRBJ2-3; no reliable D call. V gave up 4 bases and J gave up 2 bases, with 10 bases separating them. The CDR3 contains 14 residues. CDR1 SSHAT and CDR2 FNYEAQ come from the germline V gene (reference sequence). This chain's CDR3 is CASSSIDPTDTQYF. The CDR3 nucleotides read TGTGCCAGCAGCTCTATTGACCCCACAGATACGCAGTATTTT.

V gene TRBV5-6 combines with J gene TRBJ1-5; 8 bases align to TRBD1. V shed 0 bases and J 3 bases; nucleotides not matched to a gene: 5. Germline CDR1 SGHDT, CDR2 YYEEEE. This CDR3 comprises 16 residues. CDR3 sequence reads: CASSLARTGINQPQHF. The CDR3 DNA reads as TGTGCCAGCAGCTTGGCCCGGACAGGGATCAATCAGCCCCAGCATTTT.

This chain connects TRBV18 to TRBJ2-5; no firm D call. This CDR3 spans 13 amino acids. Trimming removed 2 bases at V and 5 bases at J, with 9 bases between. Germline CDR1 KGHSH, CDR2 LQKENI. The CDR3: CASSPGVWETQYF. CDR3 sequence (DNA): TGTGCCAGCTCACCAGGGGTTTGGGAGACCCAGTACTTC.

The J gene is TRBJ1-6, the V gene TRBV15; D remains ambiguous. Trimming shortened V by 4 bases and J by 9 bases, and 13 bases separated the two germline ends. The CDR3 sequence is 14 residues long. Germline V gene lookup returns CDR1 LNHNV and CDR2 YYDKDF (reference sequence). Here the CDR3 DNA reads TGTGCCACCAGCATAGCCCTAGCCGTTTCACCCCTCCACTTT. Protein product: CATSIALAVSPLHF.

This sequence joins TRBV7-2 and TRBJ1-1; D gene uncertain. Trimming took off 5 bases at V and 0 bases at J, with 13 bases between the two ends. This CDR3 has 15 amino acids. The V gene's germline CDR1 is SGHTA and CDR2 FQGNSA. The CDR3 reads CASSPRSGMNTEAFF. The CDR3 nucleotides are TGTGCCAGCAGCCCCCGGTCGGGCATGAACACTGAAGCTTTCTTT.

This CDR3 reads CASSTDTERGEAFF. As DNA, the CDR3 is TGTGCCAGTAGTACCGACACGGAGAGGGGTGAAGCTTTCTTT. J is TRBJ1-1 and V is TRBV19, with TRBD1 as a possible D gene (5 bases). The CDR3 contains 14 residues. Germline loops: CDR1 LNHDA, CDR2 SQIVND (reference sequence). V shed 4 bases and J shed 7 bases, with 16 bases lying between them.

This clone was detected a few times. The chain recombines TRBV7-3 with TRBJ1-1; D is ambiguous. The CDR3 consists of 13 residues. V was cut by 1 base and J by 4 bases, with 7 bases left in between. Germline CDR1 reads SGHTA; CDR2 reads FQGTGA. CDR3 bases: TGTGCCAGCAGCTTAATGGGTGGCACTGAAGCTTTCTTT. As protein: CASSLMGGTEAFF.

This clone appeared once. The chain employs TRBV28 and TRBJ2-1; the D gene is possibly TRBD1 (7 bases). Germline V gene data show CDR1 as MDHEN and CDR2 as SYDVKM. Deletions cut 2 bases from V and 4 bases from J, with 15 bases between. The CDR3 has 16 amino acids. The CDR3 nucleotides are TGTGCCAGCAGTTTAATCCCCAGGGGGGTTTACAATGAGCAGTTCTTC. Its translation: CASSLIPRGVYNEQFF.

This chain connects TRBV7-2 to TRBJ2-7; TRBD2 is a possible D gene (5 bases). This CDR3 spans 15 amino acids. Trimming took off 4 bases at V and 3 bases at J, with 16 bases between the two ends. Germline V CDR1 and CDR2: SGHTA, FQGNSA. The CDR3 nucleotides read TGTGCCAGCAGCTCTGGCGGGTCGACACTCTACGAGCAGTACTTC. Translating gives CASSSGGSTLYEQYF.

The chain links TRBV27 to TRBJ2-1, with D possibly being TRBD2 (5 bases). CDR3 length: 16 amino acids. Germline CDR1 and CDR2: MNHEY and SMNVEV (reference sequence). The germline V and J ends were trimmed by 2 bases and 1 base, with 12 bases remaining between them. The CDR3 spells CASSLLPGISYNEQFF. CDR3 nucleotide sequence: TGTGCCAGCAGTTTACTCCCGGGAATATCCTACAATGAGCAGTTCTTC.

The V gene is TRBV28, the J gene TRBJ2-3; D gene ambiguous. Trimming removed 6 bases at V and 11 bases at J, with 12 bases between. The CDR3 runs to 11 residues. CDR1 is MDHEN, CDR2 SYDVKM, per germline. The chain's CDR3 is CASSQPWEQYF. In DNA form, the CDR3 reads TGTGCCAGCAGCCAACCGTGGGAGCAGTATTTT. The whole variable domain, remainder taken from reference TRBV28 and TRBJ2-3, is DVKVTQSSRYLVKRTGEKVFLECVQDMDHENMFWYRQDPGLGLRLIYFSYDVKMKEKGDIPEGYSVSREKKERFSLILESASTNQTSMYLCASSQPWEQYFGPGTRLTVL.

This clone was counted a few times. The genes are TRBV19 and TRBJ1-1; unclear D gene. From germline, CDR1 is LNHDA and CDR2 SQIVND (reference sequence). V was shortened by 5 bases and J by 0 bases, with 7 bases between the two germline ends. The CDR3 sequence is 13 residues long. The CDR3 sequence is CASSLLMNTEAFF. The CDR3 coding sequence is TGTGCCAGTAGTCTCCTCATGAACACTGAAGCTTTCTTT.

This clone was counted only a few times. V usage is TRBV7-2 and J usage is TRBJ1-5, with D possibly TRBD1 on 5 matching bases. Trimming removed 2 bases from V and 5 bases from J, with 13 bases in between. CDR1 and CDR2 from the germline V gene are SGHTA and FQGNSA. The length of the CDR3 is 15 residues. This CDR3 is CASSLRRDGHQPQHF. DNA of the CDR3: TGTGCCAGCAGCTTAAGGCGGGACGGCCATCAGCCCCAGCATTTT. Filled out from reference TRBV7-2 and TRBJ1-5, the complete variable domain reads GAGVSQSPSNKVTEKGKDVELRCDPISGHTALYWYRQSLGQGLEFLIYFQGNSAPDKSGLPSDRFSAERTGGSVSTLTIQRTQQEDSAVYLCASSLRRDGHQPQHFGDGTRLSIL.

This chain links TRBV7-5 with TRBJ2-6; the D call TRBD1 from the table was never checked on the DNA. TRBV7-5 is designated a pseudogene. There are 13 residues in the CDR3. For the CDR3, the DNA is TGTGCCAGTAGACAAAGTCGGGCCAACGTCCTGACTTTC. Its translation: CASRQSRANVLTF.

The chain recombines TRBV9 with TRBJ2-3; perhaps TRBD2 as D (7 bases). This CDR3 is built from 18 residues. Trimming left V 0 bases short and J 6 bases short, with 23 bases between. Germline CDR1 and CDR2: SGDLS and YYNGEE. CDR3: CASSVGRGRGLSTDTQYF. The CDR3 DNA reads TGTGCCAGCAGCGTAGGACGGGGGCGGGGGTTGTCTACGGATACGCAGTATTTT. The full variable domain, in which reference TRBV9 and TRBJ2-3 provide the parts outside the CDR3, is DSGVTQTPKHLITATGQRVTLRCSPRSGDLSVYWYQQSLDQGLQFLIQYYNGEERAKGNILERFSAQQFPDLHSELNLSSLELGDSALYFCASSVGRGRGLSTDTQYFGPGTRLTVL.

This chain connects TRBV28 to TRBJ1-3; 7 bases agree with TRBD1. CDR3 length: 17 residues. Germline lookup yields CDR1 MDHEN and CDR2 SYDVKM. V shed 4 bases, J shed 1 base, and the junction held 10 bases outside the gene matches. The CDR3 loop is CASSSPDRVISGNTIYF. The DNA of the CDR3 is TGTGCCAGCAGTTCTCCCGACAGGGTCATTTCTGGAAACACCATATATTTT. Supplemented by reference TRBV28 and TRBJ1-3, the full variable domain reads DVKVTQSSRYLVKRTGEKVFLECVQDMDHENMFWYRQDPGLGLRLIYFSYDVKMKEKGDIPEGYSVSREKKERFSLILESASTNQTSMYLCASSSPDRVISGNTIYFGEGSWLTVV.

This chain joins TRBV25-1 and TRBJ2-7; D is possibly TRBD2 (6 bases). The CDR3 covers 14 residues. The V end was cut by 6 bases, the J end by 3 bases, with 15 bases between. Germline CDR1 and CDR2: MGHDK and SYGVNS. CDR3 protein: CASSQASGVYEQYF. DNA for the CDR3: TGTGCCAGCAGCCAAGCATCGGGAGTCTACGAGCAGTACTTC.

The chain joins TRBV18 to TRBJ2-5; no definite D call. The J call may not be correct, given that the DNA end is closer to TRBJ2-7. In germline, CDR1 is KGHSH, CDR2 LQKENI. This CDR3 comprises 12 residues. The CDR3 loop is CASSPREFEQYF. The DNA of the CDR3 is TGTGCCAGCTCACCTAGGGAATTCGAGCAGTACTTC.

This clone was observed once. The chain combines TRBV7-2 with TRBJ1-3; D is uncertain. This CDR3 has 15 amino acids. Per germline, CDR1 SGHTA and CDR2 FQGNSA. With 5 bases removed from V and 9 bases from J, the gap between germline ends came to 20 bases. CDR3 sequence: CASSPTRTSRGTIYF. The CDR3 coding sequence is TGTGCCAGCAGCCCAACCAGGACGTCCCGCGGCACCATATATTTT.

This chain connects TRBV7-2 to TRBJ1-6; 8 nucleotides match TRBD1. With V trimmed by 1 base and J by 7 bases, 3 bases remained unmatched. This CDR3 contains 15 residues. The germline gives CDR1 SGHTA, CDR2 FQGNSA. This chain's CDR3 is CASSLGTGRNSPLHF. The CDR3 bases are TGTGCCAGCAGCTTAGGGACAGGGAGAAATTCACCCCTCCACTTT.

The rearrangement joins TRBV27 to TRBJ1-6; possible D gene TRBD1, 5 bases. Germline-derived CDR1 and CDR2 are MNHEY and SMNVEV (reference sequence). CDR3 length: 17 amino acids. The V and J ends lost 5 bases and 3 bases respectively, with 17 bases between them. For the CDR3, the DNA is TGTGCCAGCAGTCCGCGGGGGGACCGACTCTATAATTCACCCCTCCACTTT. Protein: CASSPRGDRLYNSPLHF.

The chain joins TRBV4-2 to TRBJ1-1, with 8 bases lining up with TRBD1. The CDR3 loop spans 15 amino acids. CDR1 LGHNA and CDR2 YNFKEQ come from the germline V gene. Trimming took 0 bases from V and 10 from J; bases not matched to a gene: 10. The DNA for the CDR3 is TGTGCCAGCAGCCAAGATCTCAGGGGGCTGGGGGCAGCTTTCTTT. It specifies CASSQDLRGLGAAFF.

The rearrangement links TRBV25-1 to TRBJ1-2; D gene ambiguous. V shed 2 bases and J shed 0 bases, with 4 bases lying between them. There are 13 residues in the CDR3. Germline CDR1 and CDR2: MGHDK and SYGVNS. This CDR3 is CASSENSNYGYTF. CDR3 coding DNA: TGTGCCAGCAGTGAAAACTCTAACTATGGCTACACCTTC.